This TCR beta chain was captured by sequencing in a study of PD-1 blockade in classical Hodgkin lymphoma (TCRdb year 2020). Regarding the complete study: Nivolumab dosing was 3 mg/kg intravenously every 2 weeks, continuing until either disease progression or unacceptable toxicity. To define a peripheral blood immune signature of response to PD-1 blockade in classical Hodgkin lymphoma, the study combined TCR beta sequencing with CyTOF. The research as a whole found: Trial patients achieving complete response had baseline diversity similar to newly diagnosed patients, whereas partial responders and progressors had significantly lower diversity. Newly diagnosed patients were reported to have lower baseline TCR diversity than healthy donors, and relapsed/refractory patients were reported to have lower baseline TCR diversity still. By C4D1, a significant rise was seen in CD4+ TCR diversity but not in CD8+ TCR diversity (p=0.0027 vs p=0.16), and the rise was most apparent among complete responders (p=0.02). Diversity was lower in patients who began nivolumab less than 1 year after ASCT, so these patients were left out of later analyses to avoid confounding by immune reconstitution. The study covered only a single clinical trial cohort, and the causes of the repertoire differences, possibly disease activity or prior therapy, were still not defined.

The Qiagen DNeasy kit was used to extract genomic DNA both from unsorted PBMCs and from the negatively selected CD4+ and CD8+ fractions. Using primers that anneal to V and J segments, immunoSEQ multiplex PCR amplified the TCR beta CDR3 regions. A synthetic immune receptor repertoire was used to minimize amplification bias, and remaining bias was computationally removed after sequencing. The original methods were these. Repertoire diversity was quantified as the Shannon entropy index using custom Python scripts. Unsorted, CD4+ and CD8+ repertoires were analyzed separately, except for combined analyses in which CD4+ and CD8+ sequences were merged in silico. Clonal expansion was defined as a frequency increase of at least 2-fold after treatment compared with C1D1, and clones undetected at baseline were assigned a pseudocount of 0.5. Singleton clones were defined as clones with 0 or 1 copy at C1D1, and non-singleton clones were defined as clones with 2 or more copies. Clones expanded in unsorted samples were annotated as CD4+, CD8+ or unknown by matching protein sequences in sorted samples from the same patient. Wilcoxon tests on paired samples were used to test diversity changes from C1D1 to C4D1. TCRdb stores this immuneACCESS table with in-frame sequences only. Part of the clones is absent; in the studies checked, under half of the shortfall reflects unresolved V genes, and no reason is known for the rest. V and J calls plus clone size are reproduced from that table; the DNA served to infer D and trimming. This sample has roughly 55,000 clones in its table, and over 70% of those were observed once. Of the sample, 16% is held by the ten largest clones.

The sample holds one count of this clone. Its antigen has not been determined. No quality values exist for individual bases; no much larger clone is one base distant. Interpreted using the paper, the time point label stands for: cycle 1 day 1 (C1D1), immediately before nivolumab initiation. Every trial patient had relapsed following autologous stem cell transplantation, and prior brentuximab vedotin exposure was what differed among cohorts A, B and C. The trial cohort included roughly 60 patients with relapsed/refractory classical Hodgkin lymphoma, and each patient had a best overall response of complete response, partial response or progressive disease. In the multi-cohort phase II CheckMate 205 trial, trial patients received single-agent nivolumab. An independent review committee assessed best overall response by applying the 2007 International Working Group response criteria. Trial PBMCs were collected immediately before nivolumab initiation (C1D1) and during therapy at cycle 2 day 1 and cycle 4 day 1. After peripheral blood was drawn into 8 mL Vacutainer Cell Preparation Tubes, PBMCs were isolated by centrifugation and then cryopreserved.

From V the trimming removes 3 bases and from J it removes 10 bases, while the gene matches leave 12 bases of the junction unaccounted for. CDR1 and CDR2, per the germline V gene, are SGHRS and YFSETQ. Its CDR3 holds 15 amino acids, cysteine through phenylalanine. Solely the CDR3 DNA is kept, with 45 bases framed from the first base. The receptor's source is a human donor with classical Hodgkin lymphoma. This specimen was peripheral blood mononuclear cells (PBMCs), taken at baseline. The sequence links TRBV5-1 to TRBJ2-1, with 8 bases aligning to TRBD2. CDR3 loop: CASSSLAVPPAEQFF. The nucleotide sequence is TGCGCCAGCAGCTCACTAGCGGTGCCGCCGGCGGAGCAGTTCTTC.